This note documents a single T cell receptor (beta chain) sequence. Its antigen remains unknown. V shed 3 bases and J shed 3 bases, with 4 bases lying between them. The CDR3 covers 12 residues. CDR1 is KGHDR and CDR2 is SFDVKD in the germline V gene. These data originate in a study of post-analysis software for immune sequencing data. Background on the study: Courses of disease covered relapsing-remitting, secondary progressive and progressive-relapsing multiple sclerosis. Study-wide points: Compared against controls, patients with multiple sclerosis displayed significantly lower normalized Chao1 diversity. Patients carried roughly 5 TRBV segments more frequently than controls did, and TRBV5-6, TRBV5-1 and TRBV20-1 were among them.

TCR beta libraries were prepared from cDNA with unique molecular identifiers. One entry per CDR3 protein results from TCRdb running MiXCR on the PCR reads. Of a few hundred thousand distinct CDR3 sequences in the sample, around 31% were seen once. Material: blood. The TCR was taken from a girl under 18 with multiple sclerosis. The gene calls are TRBV24-1 and TRBJ1-1; D gene uncertain. In DNA form, the CDR3 reads TGTGCCACCAGTGATCCGGACACTGAAGCTTTCTTT. Encoded protein: CATSDPDTEAFF.